Below, one T cell receptor (beta chain) is given with its context. Its antigen remains unknown. The data derive from a study of cytomegalovirus exposure and HLA in healthy donors. Study-level information: Early released data had about 80 million unique TCRs, all coming from HLA-typed donors. Study-wide findings and caveats: Specificity of three CMV-associated chains for CMV antigens was verified in vitro. A later analysis appeared to link common viral pathogens to several of the most significant clusters.

The primer mix had 60 Vbeta and 13 Jbeta primers. Sequenced by immunoSEQ multiplex PCR; TCRdb stores in-frame clones only, minus some. Of about 180,000 clones listed, over 70% are singletons. Sequenced: PBMCs. The TCR was taken from a man between 40 and 49 years old in good health and CMV-seronegative.

For the CDR3, the DNA is TGTGCCAGCAGCTTACTAGCGGGAGGTTACAATGAGCAGTTCTTC. Translating it yields CASSLLAGGYNEQFF. The gene calls are TRBV5-6 and TRBJ2-1; 12 bases fit TRBD2. The V and J ends lost 2 bases and 4 bases, in that order; junction bases with no gene match: 1. This CDR3 has 15 amino acids. Looked up from germline, CDR1 is SGHDT and CDR2 is YYEEEE. Full variable domain (remainder filled in from reference TRBV5-6 and TRBJ2-1): DAGVTQSPTHLIKTRGQQVTLRCSPKSGHDTVSWYQQALGQGPQFIFQYYEEEERQRGNFPDRFSGHQFPNYSSELNVNALLLGDSALYLCASSLLAGGYNEQFFGPGTRLTVL.